This paragraph reports one T cell receptor (beta chain). What it binds is not known. In the same sample, other DNA sequences code for this CDR3. This record comes from a study of metastatic and nonmetastatic thyroid tumors. Looking at the study overall: Samples came from malignant and benign thyroid patients, and repertoires were compared across blood and tumor or nodule tissue. Broader study findings: Patients with malignant thyroid tumors reportedly had significantly higher TCR beta diversity than those with benign nodules, in blood and tumor.

Germline V CDR1 and CDR2: SGHNT, YYREEE (reference sequence). The CDR3 is 15 residues long. The V gene lost 0 bases and the J gene lost 6 bases, with 14 bases spanning the gap. Thyroid surgery was preceded by no treatment in any patient. Original methodology: CDR3 was compared across clinicopathological groups, and the resulting differences were used to build a distant-metastasis classifier for papillary thyroid cancer. Through MiXCR, TCRdb re-clonotyped the PCR reads. TCRdb's processing, not the study's, gives the V and J calls here. The data contain 20,000 to 25,000 clones, roughly 11% of them singletons.

Sequences were obtained from blood. This receptor was obtained from a female donor with papillary thyroid cancer or a benign thyroid nodule (not recorded which). Some clones in this sample may be carry-over from other donors' samples. This chain joins TRBV5-4 and TRBJ2-3; the D gene is possibly TRBD2 (6 bases). CDR3 in amino acids: CASSLGSGSEDTQYF. The CDR3 DNA sequence: TGTGCCAGCAGCTTGGGTAGCGGTAGTGAGGATACGCAGTATTTT.